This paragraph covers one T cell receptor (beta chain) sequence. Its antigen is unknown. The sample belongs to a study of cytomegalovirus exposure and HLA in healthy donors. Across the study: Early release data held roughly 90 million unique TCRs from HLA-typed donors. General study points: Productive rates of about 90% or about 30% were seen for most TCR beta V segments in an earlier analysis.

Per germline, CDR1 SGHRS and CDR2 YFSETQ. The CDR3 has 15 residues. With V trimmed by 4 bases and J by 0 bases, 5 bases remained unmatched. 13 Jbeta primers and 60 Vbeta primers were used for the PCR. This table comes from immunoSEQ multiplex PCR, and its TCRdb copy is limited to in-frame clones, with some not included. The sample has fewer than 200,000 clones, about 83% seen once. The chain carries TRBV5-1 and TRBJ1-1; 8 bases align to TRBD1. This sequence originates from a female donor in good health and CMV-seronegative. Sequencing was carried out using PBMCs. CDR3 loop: CASSIRQGLNTEAFF. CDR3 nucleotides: TGCGCCAGCAGCATAAGACAGGGGTTGAACACTGAAGCTTTCTTT.